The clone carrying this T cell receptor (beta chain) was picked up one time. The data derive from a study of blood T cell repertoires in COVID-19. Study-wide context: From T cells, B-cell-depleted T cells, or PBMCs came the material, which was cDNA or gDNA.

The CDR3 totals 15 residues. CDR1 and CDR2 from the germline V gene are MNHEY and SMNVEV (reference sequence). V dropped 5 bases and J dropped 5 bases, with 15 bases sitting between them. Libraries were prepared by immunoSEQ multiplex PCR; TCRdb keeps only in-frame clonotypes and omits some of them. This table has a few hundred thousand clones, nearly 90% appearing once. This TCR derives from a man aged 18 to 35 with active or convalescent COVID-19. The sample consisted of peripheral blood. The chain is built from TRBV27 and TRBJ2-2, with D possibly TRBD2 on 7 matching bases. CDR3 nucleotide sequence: TGTGCCAGCAGTCCACCAGGGGAGGGGACCGGGGAGCTGTTTTTT. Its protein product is CASSPPGEGTGELFF.